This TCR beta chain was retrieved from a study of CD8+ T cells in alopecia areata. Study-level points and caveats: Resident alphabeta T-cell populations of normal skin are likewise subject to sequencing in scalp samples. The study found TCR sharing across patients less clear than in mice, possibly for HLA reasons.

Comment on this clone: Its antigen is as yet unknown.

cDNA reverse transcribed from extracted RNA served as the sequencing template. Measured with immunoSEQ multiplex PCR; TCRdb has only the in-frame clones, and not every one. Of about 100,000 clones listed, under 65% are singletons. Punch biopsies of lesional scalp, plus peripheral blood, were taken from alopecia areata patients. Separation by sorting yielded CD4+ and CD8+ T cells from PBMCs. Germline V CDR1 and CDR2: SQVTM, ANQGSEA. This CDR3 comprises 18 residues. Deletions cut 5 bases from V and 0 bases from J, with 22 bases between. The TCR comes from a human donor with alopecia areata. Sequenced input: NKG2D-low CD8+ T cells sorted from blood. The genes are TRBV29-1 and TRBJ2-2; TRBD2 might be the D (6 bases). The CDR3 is CSVSLSLGGGSNTGELFF. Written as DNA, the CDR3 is TGCAGCGTTTCTCTTAGTTTAGGCGGAGGGTCGAACACCGGGGAGCTGTTTTTT.